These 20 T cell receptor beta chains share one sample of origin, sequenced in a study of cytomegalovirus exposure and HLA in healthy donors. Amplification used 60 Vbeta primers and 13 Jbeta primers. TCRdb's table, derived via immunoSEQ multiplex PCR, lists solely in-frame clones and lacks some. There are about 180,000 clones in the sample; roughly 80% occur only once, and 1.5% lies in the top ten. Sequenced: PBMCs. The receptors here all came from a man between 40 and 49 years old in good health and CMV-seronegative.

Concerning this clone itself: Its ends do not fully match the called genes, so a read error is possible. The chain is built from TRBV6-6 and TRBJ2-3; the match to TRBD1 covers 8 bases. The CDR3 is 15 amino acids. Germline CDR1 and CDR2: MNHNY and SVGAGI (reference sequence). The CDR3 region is CASSIGTGSTDTQYF. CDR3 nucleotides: TGTGCCAGCAGTATCGGGACAGGTAGCACCGATACGCAGTATTTT.

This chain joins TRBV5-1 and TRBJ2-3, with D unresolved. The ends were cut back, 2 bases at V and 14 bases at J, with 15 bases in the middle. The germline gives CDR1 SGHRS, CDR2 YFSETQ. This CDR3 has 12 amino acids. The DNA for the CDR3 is TGCGCCAGCAGCTTTCGAGAAAGCAAAGTGTATTTT. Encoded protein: CASSFRESKVYF.

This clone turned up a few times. CDR3 nucleotide sequence: TGCGCCAGCAGCTGGATGACAGGGGGTAGGGATACGCAGTATTTT. Residues: CASSWMTGGRDTQYF. The chain uses TRBV5-1 and TRBJ2-3; 9 positions match TRBD1. V was pared by 3 bases and J by 6 bases, with 8 bases of the junction left unmatched. CDR3 size: 15 residues. Germline CDR1 is SGHRS and CDR2 is YFSETQ.

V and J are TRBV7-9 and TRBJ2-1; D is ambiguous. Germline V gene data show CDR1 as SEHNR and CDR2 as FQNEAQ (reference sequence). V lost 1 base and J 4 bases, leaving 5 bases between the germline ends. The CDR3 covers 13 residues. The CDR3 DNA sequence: TGTGCCAGCAGCTTAGACAGTTACAATGAGCAGTTCTTC. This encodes CASSLDSYNEQFF.

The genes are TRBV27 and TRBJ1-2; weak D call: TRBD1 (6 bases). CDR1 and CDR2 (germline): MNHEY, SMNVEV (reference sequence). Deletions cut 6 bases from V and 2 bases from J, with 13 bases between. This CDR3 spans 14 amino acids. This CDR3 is CASSPGQRNYGYTF. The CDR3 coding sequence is TGTGCCAGCAGCCCGGGACAACGAAACTATGGCTACACCTTC.

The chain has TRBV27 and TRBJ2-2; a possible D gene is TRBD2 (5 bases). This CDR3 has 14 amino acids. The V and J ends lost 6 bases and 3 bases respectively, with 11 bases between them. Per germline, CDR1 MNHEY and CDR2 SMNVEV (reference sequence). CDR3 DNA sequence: TGTGCCAGCAGCCCTACTAGATACACCGGGGAGCTGTTTTTT. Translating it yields CASSPTRYTGELFF.

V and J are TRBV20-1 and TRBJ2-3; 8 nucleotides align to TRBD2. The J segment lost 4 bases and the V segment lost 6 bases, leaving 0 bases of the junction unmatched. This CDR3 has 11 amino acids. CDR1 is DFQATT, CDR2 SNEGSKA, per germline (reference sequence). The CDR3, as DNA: TGCAGTGCGGGACTAGCAGATACGCAGTATTTT. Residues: CSAGLADTQYF.

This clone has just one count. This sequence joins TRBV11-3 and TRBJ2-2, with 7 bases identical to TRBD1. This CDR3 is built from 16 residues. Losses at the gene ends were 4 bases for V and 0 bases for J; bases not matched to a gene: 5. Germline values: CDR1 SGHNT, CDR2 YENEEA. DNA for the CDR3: TGTGCCAGCAGCTCCCGGACAGGCTCGAACACCGGGGAGCTGTTTTTT. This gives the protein CASSSRTGSNTGELFF.

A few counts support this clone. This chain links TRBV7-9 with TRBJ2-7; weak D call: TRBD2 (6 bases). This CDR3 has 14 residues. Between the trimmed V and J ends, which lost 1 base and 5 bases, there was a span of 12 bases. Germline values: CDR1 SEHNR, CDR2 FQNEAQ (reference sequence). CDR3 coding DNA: TGTGCCAGCAGCTTAGGCCCACTAGCAAACGAGCAGTACTTC. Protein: CASSLGPLANEQYF.

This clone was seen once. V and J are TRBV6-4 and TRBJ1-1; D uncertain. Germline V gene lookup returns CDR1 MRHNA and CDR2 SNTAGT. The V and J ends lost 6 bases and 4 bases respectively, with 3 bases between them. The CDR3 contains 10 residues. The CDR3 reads CASSFTEAFF. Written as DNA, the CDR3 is TGTGCCAGCAGCTTCACTGAAGCTTTCTTT.

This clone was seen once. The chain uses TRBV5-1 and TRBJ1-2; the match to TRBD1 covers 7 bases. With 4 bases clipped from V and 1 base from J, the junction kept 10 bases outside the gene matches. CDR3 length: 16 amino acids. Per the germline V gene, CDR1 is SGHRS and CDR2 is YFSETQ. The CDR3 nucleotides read TGCGCCAGCAGCCCGACAACAGGGGAATTTAACTATGGCTACACCTTC. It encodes CASSPTTGEFNYGYTF. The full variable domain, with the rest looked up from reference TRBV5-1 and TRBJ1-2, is KAGVTQTPRYLIKTRGQQVTLSCSPISGHRSVSWYQQTPGQGLQFLFEYFSETQRNKGNFPGRFSGRQFSNSRSEMNVSTLELGDSALYLCASSPTTGEFNYGYTFGSGTRLTVV.

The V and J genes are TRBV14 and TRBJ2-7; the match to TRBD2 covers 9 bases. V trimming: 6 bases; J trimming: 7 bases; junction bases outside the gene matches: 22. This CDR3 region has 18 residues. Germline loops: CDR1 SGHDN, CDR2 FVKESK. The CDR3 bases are TGTGCCAGCAGTCAAAGGTTGCTAGCGGGGAGAAGTTTGGAAGAGCAGTACTTC. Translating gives CASSQRLLAGRSLEEQYF.

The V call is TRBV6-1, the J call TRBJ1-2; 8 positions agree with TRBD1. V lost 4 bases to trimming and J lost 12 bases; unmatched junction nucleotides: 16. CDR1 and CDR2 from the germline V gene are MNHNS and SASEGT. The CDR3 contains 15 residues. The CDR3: CASSGTGTGSFVDTF. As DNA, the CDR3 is TGTGCCAGCAGTGGAACCGGGACAGGAAGTTTTGTCGACACCTTC.

CDR3 sequence: CATSRGGVSSYNEQFF. CDR3 nucleotides: TGTGCCACCAGCAGGGGCGGGGTGAGCTCCTACAATGAGCAGTTCTTC. This chain joins TRBV15 and TRBJ2-1, with TRBD2 as a possible D gene (6 bases). V gave up 3 bases and J gave up 0 bases, with 12 bases separating them. CDR3 size: 16 residues. Germline loops: CDR1 LNHNV, CDR2 YYDKDF (reference sequence). Full variable domain (remainder filled in from reference TRBV15 and TRBJ2-1): DAMVIQNPRYQVTQFGKPVTLSCSQTLNHNVMYWYQQKSSQAPKLLFHYYDKDFNNEADTPDNFQSRRPNTSFCFLDIRSPGLGDTAMYLCATSRGGVSSYNEQFFGPGTRLTVL.

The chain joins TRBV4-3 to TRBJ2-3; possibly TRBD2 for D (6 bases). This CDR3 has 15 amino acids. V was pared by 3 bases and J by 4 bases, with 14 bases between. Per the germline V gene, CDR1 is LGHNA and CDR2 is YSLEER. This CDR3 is CASSQGLSFPDTQYF. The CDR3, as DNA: TGCGCCAGCAGCCAGGGACTCAGCTTCCCAGATACGCAGTATTTT.

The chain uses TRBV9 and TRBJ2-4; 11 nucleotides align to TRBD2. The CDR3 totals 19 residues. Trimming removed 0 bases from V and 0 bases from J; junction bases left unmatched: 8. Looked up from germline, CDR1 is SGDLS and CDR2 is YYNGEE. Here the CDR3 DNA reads TGTGCCAGCAGCGTAGCGGGTAGCGGGGGGGCGGGAGCCAAAAACATTCAGTACTTC. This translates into CASSVAGSGGAGAKNIQYF.

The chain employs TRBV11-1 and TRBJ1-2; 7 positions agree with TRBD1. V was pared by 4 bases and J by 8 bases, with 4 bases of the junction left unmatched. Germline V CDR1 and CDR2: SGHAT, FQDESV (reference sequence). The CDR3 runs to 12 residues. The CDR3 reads CASSWGQSGYTF. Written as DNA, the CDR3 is TGTGCCAGCAGCTGGGGACAGTCGGGCTACACCTTC.

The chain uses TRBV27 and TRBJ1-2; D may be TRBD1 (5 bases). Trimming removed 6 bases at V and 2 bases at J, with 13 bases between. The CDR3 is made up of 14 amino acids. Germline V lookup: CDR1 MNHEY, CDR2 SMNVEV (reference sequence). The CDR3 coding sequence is TGTGCCAGCAGCCCGCGGGGGTCGAACTATGGCTACACCTTC. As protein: CASSPRGSNYGYTF.

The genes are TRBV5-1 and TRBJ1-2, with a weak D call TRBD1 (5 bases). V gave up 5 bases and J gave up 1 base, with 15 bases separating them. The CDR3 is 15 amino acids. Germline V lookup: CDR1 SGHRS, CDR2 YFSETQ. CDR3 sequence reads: CASRTVYRNNYGYTF. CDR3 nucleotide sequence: TGCGCCAGCAGAACCGTCTACAGGAATAACTATGGCTACACCTTC.

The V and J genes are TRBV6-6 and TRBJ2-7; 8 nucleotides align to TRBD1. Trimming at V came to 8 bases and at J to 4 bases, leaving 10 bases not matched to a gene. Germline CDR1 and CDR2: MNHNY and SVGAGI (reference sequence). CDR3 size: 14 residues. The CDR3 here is CASLTGEPFYEQYF. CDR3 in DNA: TGTGCCAGCCTGACAGGGGAACCATTTTACGAGCAGTACTTC.